The sample holds one count of the clone carrying this T cell receptor (beta chain). Its antigen is undetermined. Trimming took off 4 bases at V and 9 bases at J, with 18 bases between the two ends. The CDR3 totals 14 residues. In germline, CDR1 is MNHNS, CDR2 SASEGT. The data stem from a study of multiple sclerosis patients with progressive multifocal leukoencephalopathy. General study points: In most PML patients, TRB repertoires appeared less diverse by entropy.

As to time point: time of PML onset. Sequencing was at survey level. Assay: immunoSEQ multiplex PCR; the TCRdb copy retains only in-frame clones and omits some. This sample has approximately 27,000 clones, with 85% to 90% found just once. This specimen consisted of PBMCs, obtained from a patient treated with natalizumab. This TCR was sampled from a woman between 25 and 40 years old with progressive multifocal leukoencephalopathy. The chain carries TRBV6-1 and TRBJ1-1; D perhaps matches TRBD1 (5 bases). In nucleotides, the CDR3 is TGTGCCAGCAGTGCCCACGGGACTCCTAGTCAAGCTTTCTTT. Residues: CASSAHGTPSQAFF.